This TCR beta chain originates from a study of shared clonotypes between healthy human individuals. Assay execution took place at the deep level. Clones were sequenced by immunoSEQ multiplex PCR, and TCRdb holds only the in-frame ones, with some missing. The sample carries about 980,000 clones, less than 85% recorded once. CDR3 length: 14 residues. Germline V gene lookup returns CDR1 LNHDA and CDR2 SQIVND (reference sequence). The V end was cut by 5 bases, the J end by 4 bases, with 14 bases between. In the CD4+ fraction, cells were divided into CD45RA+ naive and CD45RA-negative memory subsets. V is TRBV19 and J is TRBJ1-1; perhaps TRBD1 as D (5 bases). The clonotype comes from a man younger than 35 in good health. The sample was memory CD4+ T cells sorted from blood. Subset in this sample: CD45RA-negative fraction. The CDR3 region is CASSPTGFGTEAFF. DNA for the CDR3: TGTGCCAGTAGTCCAACAGGATTCGGCACTGAAGCTTTCTTT.